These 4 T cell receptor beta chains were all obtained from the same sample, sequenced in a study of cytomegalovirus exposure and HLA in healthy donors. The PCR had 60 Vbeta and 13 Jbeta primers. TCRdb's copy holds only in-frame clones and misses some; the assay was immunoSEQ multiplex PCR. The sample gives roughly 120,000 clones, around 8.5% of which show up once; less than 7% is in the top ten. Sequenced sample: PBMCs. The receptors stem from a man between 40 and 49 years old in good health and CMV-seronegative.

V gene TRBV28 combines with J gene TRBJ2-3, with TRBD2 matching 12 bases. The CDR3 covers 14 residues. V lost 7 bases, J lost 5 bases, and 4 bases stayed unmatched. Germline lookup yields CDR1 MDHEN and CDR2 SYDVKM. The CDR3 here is CASTLAGGVDTQYF. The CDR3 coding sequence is TGTGCCAGCACACTAGCGGGGGGCGTAGATACGCAGTATTTT.

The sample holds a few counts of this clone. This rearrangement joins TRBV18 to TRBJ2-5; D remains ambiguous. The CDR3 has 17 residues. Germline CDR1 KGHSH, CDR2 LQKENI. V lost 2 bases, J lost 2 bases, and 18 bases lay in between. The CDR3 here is CASSPKHDVTFQETQYF. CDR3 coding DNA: TGTGCCAGCTCACCAAAACACGATGTTACCTTTCAAGAGACCCAGTACTTC.

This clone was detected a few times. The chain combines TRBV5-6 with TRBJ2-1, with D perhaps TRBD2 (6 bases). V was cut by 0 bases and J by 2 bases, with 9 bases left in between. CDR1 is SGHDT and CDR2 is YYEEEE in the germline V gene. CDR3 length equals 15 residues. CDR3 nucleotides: TGTGCCAGCAGCTTGGGGGGGGTCCCCTACAATGAGCAGTTCTTC. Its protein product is CASSLGGVPYNEQFF.

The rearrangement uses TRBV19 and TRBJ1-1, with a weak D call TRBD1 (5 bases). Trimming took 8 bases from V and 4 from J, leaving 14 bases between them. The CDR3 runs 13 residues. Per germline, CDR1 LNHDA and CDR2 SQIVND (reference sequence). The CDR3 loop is CASSILGGTEAFF. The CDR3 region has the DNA TGTGCCAGTTCTATCCTGGGGGGCACTGAAGCTTTCTTT.